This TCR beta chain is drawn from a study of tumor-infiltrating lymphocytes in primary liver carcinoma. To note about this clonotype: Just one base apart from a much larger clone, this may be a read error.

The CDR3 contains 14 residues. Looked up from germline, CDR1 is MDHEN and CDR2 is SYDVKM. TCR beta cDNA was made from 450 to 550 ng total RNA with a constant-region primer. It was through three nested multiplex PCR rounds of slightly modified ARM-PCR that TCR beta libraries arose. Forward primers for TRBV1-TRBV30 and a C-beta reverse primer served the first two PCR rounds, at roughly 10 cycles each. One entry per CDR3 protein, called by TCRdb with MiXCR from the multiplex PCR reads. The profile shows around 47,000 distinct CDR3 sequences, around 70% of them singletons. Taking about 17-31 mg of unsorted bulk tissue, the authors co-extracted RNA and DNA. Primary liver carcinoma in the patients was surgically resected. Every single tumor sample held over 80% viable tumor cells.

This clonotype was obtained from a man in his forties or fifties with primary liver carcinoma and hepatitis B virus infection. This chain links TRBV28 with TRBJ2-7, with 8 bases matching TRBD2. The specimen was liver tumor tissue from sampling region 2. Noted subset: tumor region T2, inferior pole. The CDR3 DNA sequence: TGTACCGTCCTACGAGCGGGAGTGTCCTACGAGCAGTACTTC. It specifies CTVLRAGVSYEQYF.